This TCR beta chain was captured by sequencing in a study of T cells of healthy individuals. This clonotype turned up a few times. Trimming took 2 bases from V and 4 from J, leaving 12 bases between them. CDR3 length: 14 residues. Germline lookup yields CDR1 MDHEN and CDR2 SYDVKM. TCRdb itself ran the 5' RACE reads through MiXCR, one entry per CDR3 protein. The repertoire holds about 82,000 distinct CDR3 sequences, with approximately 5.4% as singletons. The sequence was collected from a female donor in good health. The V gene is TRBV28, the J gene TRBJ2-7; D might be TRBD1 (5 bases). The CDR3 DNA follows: TGTGCCAGCAGTTTACGACAGACCCTTTACGAGCAGTACTTC. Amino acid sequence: CASSLRQTLYEQYF.